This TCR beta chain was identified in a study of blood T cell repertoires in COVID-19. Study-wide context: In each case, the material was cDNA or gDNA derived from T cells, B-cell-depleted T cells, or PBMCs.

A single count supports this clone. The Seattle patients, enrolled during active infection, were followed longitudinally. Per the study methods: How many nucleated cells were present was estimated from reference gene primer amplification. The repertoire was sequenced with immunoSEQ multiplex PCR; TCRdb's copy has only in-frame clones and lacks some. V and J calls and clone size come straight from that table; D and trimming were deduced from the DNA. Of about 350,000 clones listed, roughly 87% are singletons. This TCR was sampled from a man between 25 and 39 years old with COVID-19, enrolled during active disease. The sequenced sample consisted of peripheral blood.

The CDR3 protein is CASSLQGWDGYTF. CDR3 nucleotide sequence: TGTGCCAGCAGCTTACAGGGGTGGGATGGCTACACCTTC. The J gene is TRBJ1-2, the V gene TRBV5-6, with 7 bases identical to TRBD1. The CDR3 covers 13 residues. Trimming cost V 2 bases and J 6 bases; bases outside gene matches: 4. The germline V gene encodes CDR1 SGHDT and CDR2 YYEEEE.